This T cell receptor (beta chain) is drawn from a study of control samples from healthy donors and cancer patients. Using immunoSEQ multiplex PCR, the repertoire was profiled, and TCRdb retains in-frame clones only, with some absent. The profile shows some 98,000 clones, about 81% of them singletons. The germline gives CDR1 SGHTS, CDR2 YDEGEE. V dropped 4 bases and J dropped 0 bases, with 10 bases sitting between them. The CDR3 has 14 amino acids. Sequenced: PBMCs. The chain joins TRBV5-8 to TRBJ1-1, with a weak D call TRBD1 (6 bases). The clonotype originates from a man aged 70-80 years with lung cancer. CDR3 DNA sequence: TGTGCCAGCAGCCCGGACAGATTGAACACTGAAGCTTTCTTT. Translated: CASSPDRLNTEAFF.